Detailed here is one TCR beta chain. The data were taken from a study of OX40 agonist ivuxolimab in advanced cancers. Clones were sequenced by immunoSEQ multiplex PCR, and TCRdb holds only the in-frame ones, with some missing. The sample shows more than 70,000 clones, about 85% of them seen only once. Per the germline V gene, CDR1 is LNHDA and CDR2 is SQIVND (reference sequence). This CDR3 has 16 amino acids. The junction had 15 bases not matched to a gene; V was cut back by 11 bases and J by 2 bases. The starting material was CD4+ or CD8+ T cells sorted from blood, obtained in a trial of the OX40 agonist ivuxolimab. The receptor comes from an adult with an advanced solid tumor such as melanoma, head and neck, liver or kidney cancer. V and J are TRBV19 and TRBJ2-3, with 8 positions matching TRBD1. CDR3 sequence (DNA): TGTGCCGCCAGCTCGCGGGACAGGAAGCCCACAGATACGCAGTATTTT. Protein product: CAASSRDRKPTDTQYF. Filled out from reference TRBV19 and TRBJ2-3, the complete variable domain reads DGGITQSPKYLFRKEGQNVTLSCEQNLNHDAMYWYRQDPGQGLRLIYYSQIVNDFQKGDIAEGYSVSREKKESFPLTVTSAQKNPTAFYLCAASSRDRKPTDTQYFGPGTRLTVL.